The next 25 T cell receptor beta chains were all read from a single sample in a study of CD8+CD57+ T cells in acquired aplastic anemia. Genomic DNA was employed as the template in profiling TCR beta VDJ and CDR3. One entry per CDR3 protein, called by TCRdb with MiXCR from the reads. The sample lists about 190,000 distinct CDR3 sequences, about 64% occurring once. The sample taken for sequencing was sorted CD4+, CD8+, or CD8+CD57+ T cells (not recorded which) from PBMCs. The receptors come from a human donor with severe aplastic anemia or a healthy control (not recorded which).

As concerns this clonotype: Since no conserved phenylalanine or tryptophan closes the CDR3, a read error is the likely cause. The chain joins TRBV6-5 to TRBJ2-1; TRBD2 is a possible D gene (5 bases). CDR1 is MNHEY and CDR2 is SVGAGI in the germline V gene. V lost 0 bases to trimming and J lost 4 bases, with 10 bases between them. The CDR3 totals 15 residues. The CDR3 region is CASSYSRARYNEQFL. For the CDR3, the DNA is TGTGCCAGCAGTTACTCGAGGGCTAGGTACAATGAGCAGTTCCTC.

The chain is built from TRBV9 and TRBJ2-3; 8 nucleotides match TRBD1. The germline V gene encodes CDR1 SGDLS and CDR2 YYNGEE. The J segment lost 3 bases and the V segment lost 0 bases, leaving 6 bases of the junction unmatched. This CDR3 is 16 amino acids long. This CDR3 reads CASSVEDRVGTDTQYF. DNA of the CDR3: TGTGCCAGCAGCGTAGAGGACAGGGTTGGGACAGATACGCAGTATTTT.

The chain has TRBV6-1 and TRBJ2-3; TRBD2 agrees at 10 bases. Trimming cost V 10 bases and J 4 bases; bases outside gene matches: 11. The CDR3 runs 15 residues. The V gene's germline CDR1 is MNHNS and CDR2 SASEGT. The CDR3 reads CATLAGGRGADTQYF. The DNA for the CDR3 is TGTGCCACCTTAGCGGGGGGCCGGGGGGCAGATACGCAGTATTTT.

This clonotype has only a few counts. V is TRBV7-7 and J is TRBJ2-5, with D perhaps matching TRBD1 (6 bases). V lost 0 bases to trimming and J lost 10 bases, with 18 bases between them. Germline V CDR1 and CDR2: SSHAT, FNYEAQ (reference sequence). The CDR3 is made up of 15 amino acids. CDR3 coding DNA: TGTGCCAGCAGCTTAGCTGAGGGCCTGCCAGGGGACCAGTACTTC. It encodes CASSLAEGLPGDQYF.

J is TRBJ2-7 and V is TRBV12-3 or TRBV12-4; D is unresolved. The CDR3 consists of 12 residues. Trimming left V 7 bases short and J 3 bases short, with 10 bases between. DNA for the CDR3: TGTGCCAGCACCCAACAAGGCTACGAGCAGTACTTC. This gives the protein CASTQQGYEQYF.

The chain employs TRBV5-4 and TRBJ2-7; 11 bases align to TRBD2. Germline V lookup: CDR1 SGHNT, CDR2 YYREEE (reference sequence). This CDR3 region has 15 residues. V trimming: 4 bases; J trimming: 3 bases; junction bases outside the gene matches: 6. The CDR3 region has the DNA TGTGCCAGCAGCACCGGGACTAGCGGAGGCTACGAGCAGTACTTC. It yields the protein CASSTGTSGGYEQYF.

This clonotype was observed many times. V gene TRBV6-2 or TRBV6-3 combines with J gene TRBJ1-1; D is undetermined. The V and J ends lost 5 bases and 0 bases respectively, with 13 bases between them. Germline CDR1 reads MNHEY; CDR2 reads SVGEGT. The CDR3 spans 15 residues. In DNA form, the CDR3 reads TGTGCCAGCAGTCATCCCGGAGGGATGAACACTGAAGCTTTCTTT. Protein: CASSHPGGMNTEAFF.

The V and J genes are TRBV7-8 and TRBJ1-2; D possibly corresponds to TRBD1 (5 bases). This CDR3 is 15 amino acids long. The V and J ends lost 4 bases and 5 bases respectively, with 17 bases between them. The germline gives CDR1 SGHVS, CDR2 FQNEAQ. CDR3 bases: TGTGCCAGCAGCTCAGCCTTACCGGGACCATATGGCTACACCTTC. Translating it yields CASSSALPGPYGYTF.

This clonotype was seen only once. This chain joins TRBV24-1 and TRBJ2-7; D tentatively fits TRBD1 or TRBD2 (5 bases each). The V gene lost 5 bases and the J gene lost 8 bases, with 9 bases spanning the gap. From germline, CDR1 is KGHDR and CDR2 SFDVKD. CDR3 length: 11 amino acids. This CDR3 reads CATSVGEQQYF. The CDR3 nucleotides read TGTGCCACCAGTGTAGGGGAGCAGCAGTACTTC.

CDR3 sequence: CASSLFKTTGELFF. The CDR3 nucleotides read TGTGCCAGCAGCCTATTCAAGACCACCGGGGAGCTGTTTTTT. J is TRBJ2-2 and V is TRBV9; D gene ambiguous. This CDR3 is built from 14 residues. Germline V CDR1 and CDR2: SGDLS, YYNGEE. Trimming took 4 bases from V and 4 from J, leaving 11 bases between them. Using reference TRBV9 and TRBJ2-2 for the parts outside the CDR3, the full variable domain is DSGVTQTPKHLITATGQRVTLRCSPRSGDLSVYWYQQSLDQGLQFLIQYYNGEERAKGNILERFSAQQFPDLHSELNLSSLELGDSALYFCASSLFKTTGELFFGEGSRLTVL.

This clonotype appeared many times. The rearrangement links TRBV7-6 to TRBJ2-1; D is ambiguous. V was cut by 1 base and J by 10 bases, with 11 bases left in between. CDR3 length: 13 residues. Germline V lookup: CDR1 SGHVS, CDR2 FNYEAQ. CDR3 sequence (DNA): TGTGCCAGCAGCTTAGGTTTGACCGGGGAGCAGTTCTTC. Amino acid sequence: CASSLGLTGEQFF.

This rearrangement joins TRBV10-3 to TRBJ1-3; 8 nucleotides match TRBD1. Germline V gene data show CDR1 as ENHRY and CDR2 as SYGVKD. The CDR3 consists of 14 residues. Losses at the gene ends were 6 bases for V and 6 bases for J; bases not matched to a gene: 7. In DNA form, the CDR3 reads TGTGCCATCAGGCTGACAGGGGAGACAAACACCATATATTTT. It codes for CAIRLTGETNTIYF.

This chain uses TRBV7-9 with TRBJ1-6; D uncertain. Per the germline V gene, CDR1 is SEHNR and CDR2 is FQNEAQ (reference sequence). The V and J ends lost 1 base and 2 bases respectively, with 6 bases between them. CDR3 length: 15 amino acids. CDR3 DNA sequence: TGTGCCAGCAGCTTAGGCAGGACCTATAATTCACCCCTCCACTTT. The encoded protein is CASSLGRTYNSPLHF.

This clonotype has a count of ten or more. V gene TRBV9 combines with J gene TRBJ2-7, with TRBD2 identical over 8 bases. Germline CDR1 reads SGDLS; CDR2 reads YYNGEE. The CDR3 has 14 amino acids. Trimming took 4 bases from V and 0 from J; bases not matched to a gene: 3. This chain's CDR3 is CASSSSGDSYEQYF. The CDR3 DNA is TGTGCCAGCAGCAGTAGCGGGGACTCCTACGAGCAGTACTTC.

On this clonotype itself: This likely comes from a read error, as the CDR3 has no conserved phenylalanine or tryptophan at its end. This chain joins TRBV24-1 and TRBJ2-5; 9 bases are shared with TRBD1. The junction had 13 bases not matched to a gene; V was cut back by 4 bases and J by 5 bases. Germline loops: CDR1 KGHDR, CDR2 SFDVKD. The CDR3 extends over 17 amino acids. The CDR3 DNA follows: TGTGCCACCAGTGAACCAAGCCGGGACAGGGTTTATGAGACCCAGTACTCC. Encoded protein: CATSEPSRDRVYETQYS.

The V call is TRBV7-2, the J call TRBJ1-3, with a weak D call TRBD1 (6 bases). Trimming took 10 bases from V and 1 from J, leaving 17 bases between them. Germline V gene sequence: CDR1 SGHTA, CDR2 FQGNSA. The CDR3 covers 15 residues. CDR3 sequence: CATWVFRGSGNTIYF. The CDR3 DNA is TGTGCCACCTGGGTGTTCAGGGGTTCTGGAAACACCATATATTTT.

The chain links TRBV2 to TRBJ2-1, with TRBD2 as a possible D gene (6 bases). Germline values: CDR1 SNHLY, CDR2 FYNNEI. Trimming shortened V by 4 bases and J by 8 bases, and 9 bases separated the two germline ends. The CDR3 extends over 12 amino acids. CDR3 sequence reads: CASSGGGDEQFF. The CDR3 nucleotides are TGTGCCAGCAGTGGGGGCGGGGATGAGCAGTTCTTC.

This rearrangement joins TRBV19 to TRBJ2-5, with D unclear. This CDR3 spans 13 amino acids. V shed 6 bases and J shed 5 bases, with 13 bases lying between them. CDR1 and CDR2 from the germline V gene are LNHDA and SQIVND (reference sequence). The CDR3 loop reads CASSPDNGETQYF. CDR3 nucleotide sequence: TGTGCCAGTAGCCCTGACAACGGGGAGACCCAGTACTTC. Combining the CDR3 with reference TRBV19 and TRBJ2-5 gives the whole variable domain DGGITQSPKYLFRKEGQNVTLSCEQNLNHDAMYWYRQDPGQGLRLIYYSQIVNDFQKGDIAEGYSVSREKKESFPLTVTSAQKNPTAFYLCASSPDNGETQYFGPGTRLLVL.

The V gene is TRBV7-2, the J gene TRBJ2-2; 12 nucleotides line up with TRBD2. Trimming removed 4 bases from V and 4 bases from J; junction bases left unmatched: 1. Germline assignment: CDR1 SGHTA and CDR2 FQGNSA. This CDR3 is 15 amino acids long. The CDR3 DNA reads as TGTGCCAGCAGCTGGACTAGCGGGGCCACCGGGGAGCTGTTTTTT. Translated, it gives CASSWTSGATGELFF.

This clonotype was found once. The chain carries TRBV6-2 or TRBV6-3 and TRBJ2-7, with a weak D call TRBD1 (6 bases). CDR1 is MNHEY, CDR2 SVGEGT, per germline. This CDR3 region has 14 residues. The germline V and J ends were trimmed by 2 bases and 6 bases, with 14 bases remaining between them. The CDR3 is CASSYGQGLFEQYF. CDR3 sequence (DNA): TGTGCCAGCAGTTACGGGCAGGGGTTATTCGAGCAGTACTTC.

This clonotype was counted at least ten times. The chain joins TRBV6-5 to TRBJ2-7; 8 nucleotides align to TRBD1. Germline V gene lookup returns CDR1 MNHEY and CDR2 SVGAGI. The CDR3 is 16 residues long. The V segment lost 0 bases and the J segment 4 bases; nucleotides outside the gene matches: 8. The CDR3 spells CASSYSTGEKEYEQYF. CDR3 in DNA: TGTGCCAGCAGTTACTCGACAGGGGAAAAGGAATACGAGCAGTACTTC.

The rearrangement uses TRBV2 and TRBJ2-5, with 7 bases that match TRBD1. The J segment lost 2 bases and the V segment lost 8 bases, leaving 5 bases of the junction unmatched. Germline CDR1 SNHLY, CDR2 FYNNEI. The CDR3 extends over 13 amino acids. CDR3 sequence: CASRGGRQETQYF. DNA of the CDR3: TGTGCCAGCCGAGGGGGCAGGCAAGAGACCCAGTACTTC.

The chain employs TRBV19 and TRBJ2-5; D uncertain. Trimming cost V 1 base and J 6 bases, with 15 bases left between them. The CDR3 has 15 residues. CDR1 LNHDA and CDR2 SQIVND come from the germline V gene (reference sequence). CDR3: CASSIGSARMQTQYF. DNA for the CDR3: TGTGCCAGTAGTATAGGAAGCGCGAGGATGCAGACCCAGTACTTC.

There are a few counts of this clonotype. The rearrangement uses TRBV20-1 and TRBJ2-2; no definite D call. CDR1 DFQATT and CDR2 SNEGSKA come from the germline V gene (reference sequence). This CDR3 contains 12 residues. V was pared by 0 bases and J by 10 bases, with 9 bases between. CDR3 nucleotides: TGCAGTGCTAGAGAGAACAGCCCGGAGCTGTTTTTT. Encoded protein: CSARENSPELFF.

J is TRBJ2-6 and V is TRBV7-2; no clear D gene. The CDR3 has 13 amino acids. V was pared by 3 bases and J by 3 bases, with 3 bases between. Germline-derived CDR1 and CDR2 are SGHTA and FQGNSA. The CDR3 bases are TGTGCCAGCAGCTTTGGTGGGGCCAACGTCCTGACTTTC. It translates to CASSFGGANVLTF.